The count of the clone carrying this TCR beta chain is one. The CD8+ and CD4+ T cells were isolated magnetically using a negative isolation approach, whereas the TEMRA cells were enriched by FACS. These data come from a study of CD8 T cells in Susac syndrome. Germline V CDR1 and CDR2: ENHRY, SYGVKD. The V end was cut by 11 bases, the J end by 3 bases, with 14 bases between. The CDR3 runs to 13 residues. 0.5 to 1 ug RNA was reverse transcribed with random hexamers. TCR beta CDR3 was amplified by immunoSEQ covering 54 Vbeta and 13 Jbeta. Each CDR3 protein gets one entry after TCRdb re-called the immunoSEQ multiplex PCR reads with MiXCR. The data show 160,000 or so distinct CDR3 sequences, roughly 94% seen once.

Material for sequencing was CD4+ T cells from PBMCs. This clonotype originated in a human donor in good health. The chain is built from TRBV10-3 and TRBJ1-5; tentatively, D is TRBD1 (5 bases). The CDR3 DNA sequence: TGTGCCTCCGGGGGGAGGGACAATCAGCCCCAGCATTTT. Amino acid sequence: CASGGRDNQPQHF.